These 2 T cell receptor beta chains were sequenced from one sample in a study of shared clonotypes between healthy human individuals (dated by TCRdb to between 2020 and 2021). CD8 naive samples were CD45RO-negative cells positively selected for CCR7, giving a CD45RA+CCR7+ population that excluded TemRA cells. Libraries came from the immunoSEQ multiplex PCR assay. What TCRdb holds here is the immuneACCESS table cut down to in-frame rearrangements. Part of the clones is not present; checked against another copy, under half of the missing clones reflect an unresolved V gene, and the others are unexplained. This sample has around 1.9 million clones in its table, and 93% of those were observed once. The ten largest clones capture around 1.7% of the sample. The specimen sequenced was naive CD8+ T cells from PBMCs. Reading the label with the study, this specimen's cell subset or site is: CD45RA+CCR7+. All receptors come from a man aged 18 to 35 in good health. Some clones in this sample may be carry-over from other donors' samples.

The V gene is TRBV5-1, the J gene TRBJ1-1; 8 bases map to TRBD1. Germline loops: CDR1 SGHRS, CDR2 YFSETQ. Unmatched junction bases numbered 4, after V lost 0 bases and J lost 0 bases. The CDR3 extends over 16 amino acids. DNA for the CDR3: TGCGCCAGCAGCTTGGGGACAGGGTCATTGAACACTGAAGCTTTCTTT. Translated: CASSLGTGSLNTEAFF. Filled out from reference TRBV5-1 and TRBJ1-1, the complete variable domain reads KAGVTQTPRYLIKTRGQQVTLSCSPISGHRSVSWYQQTPGQGLQFLFEYFSETQRNKGNFPGRFSGRQFSNSRSEMNVSTLELGDSALYLCASSLGTGSLNTEAFFGQGTRLTVV.

In this sample, this clone turned up once. The chain couples TRBV28 to TRBJ1-3; perhaps TRBD1 as D (6 bases). Germline assignment: CDR1 MDHEN and CDR2 SYDVKM. Trimming removed 6 bases from V and 4 bases from J, with 22 bases in between. The CDR3 loop spans 17 amino acids. The CDR3 is CASRNRDLTFGGNTIYF. For the CDR3, the DNA is TGTGCCAGCAGGAACAGGGATTTGACATTCGGGGGAAACACCATATATTTT.